Below are 8 T cell receptor beta chains sequenced from a single sample in a study of T cells in Graves' hyperthyroidism and ophthalmopathy. Amplification of TCR beta CDR3 regions was performed using RNA transcripts as template. A set of HTBI primers served as the primers for a first-round RT-PCR of the TCR CDR3. TCRdb fed the multiplex PCR reads into MiXCR, producing one record per CDR3 protein. The table lists about 360,000 distinct CDR3 sequences, 13% of them singletons, with around 20% in the top ten. Input material: blood. These receptor sequences come from a man aged 25 to 45 with Graves' hyperthyroidism that later progressed to Graves' ophthalmopathy.

This clonotype showed up many times. The V gene is TRBV20-1, the J gene TRBJ2-7; D may match TRBD1 or TRBD2 (5 bases each). Germline V gene data show CDR1 as DFQATT and CDR2 as SNEGSKA (reference sequence). The CDR3 is 12 residues long. V gave up 3 bases and J gave up 3 bases, with 9 bases separating them. CDR3 DNA sequence: TGCAGTGCTAGGAGGGGACGCTACGAGCAGTACTTC. It encodes CSARRGRYEQYF.

A note on this clonotype: Since a much larger clone is just one base distant, this may be a read error. This rearrangement joins TRBV6-2 or TRBV6-3 to TRBJ2-1, with 9 bases identical to TRBD2. This CDR3 comprises 16 residues. From germline, CDR1 is MNHEY and CDR2 SVGEGT. V lost 2 bases, J lost 6 bases, and 8 bases stayed unmatched. The CDR3 reads CASSYGGPSGANEQFF. The CDR3 bases are TGTGCCAGCAGTTACGGGGGGCCTAGCGGGGCCAATGAGCAGTTCTTC.

The J gene is TRBJ2-3, the V gene TRBV24-1; a possible D gene is TRBD2 (6 bases). Germline V gene lookup returns CDR1 KGHDR and CDR2 SFDVKD. The CDR3 has 12 residues. V gave up 9 bases and J gave up 3 bases, with 9 bases separating them. In DNA form, the CDR3 reads TGTGCCACCGGAGGGGTAACAGATACGCAGTATTTT. Amino acid sequence: CATGGVTDTQYF.

This clonotype occurred a few times. The chain carries TRBV11-3 and TRBJ1-4, with D maybe TRBD1 (5 bases). Germline V gene sequence: CDR1 SGHNT, CDR2 YENEEA. CDR3 length: 14 residues. Trimming shortened V by 3 bases and J by 4 bases, and 9 bases separated the two germline ends. CDR3 nucleotides: TGTGCCAGCAGCTTCGGGAGGGGTAATGAAAAACTGTTTTTT. It yields the protein CASSFGRGNEKLFF.

Ten or more counts support this clonotype. V and J are TRBV12-3 or TRBV12-4 and TRBJ2-2, with 7 bases aligning to TRBD1. Germline trimming cut 5 bases from V and 1 base from J; bases unmatched to any gene: 7. The CDR3 totals 16 residues. The CDR3 DNA follows: TGTGCCAGCAGTCGCCGACAGGGATTGAACACCGGGGAGCTGTTTTTT. Translating gives CASSRRQGLNTGELFF.

This clonotype was detected many times. This chain joins TRBV6-2 or TRBV6-3 and TRBJ1-2; 7 bases match TRBD1. This CDR3 is 14 amino acids long. Germline V gives CDR1 MNHEY, CDR2 SVGEGT. The ends lost 5 bases at V and 2 bases at J; junction bases unmatched: 5. The DNA for the CDR3 is TGTGCCAGCAGTGGAGGGGGCTGGAACTATGGCTACACCTTC. Its protein is CASSGGGWNYGYTF.

A note on this clonotype: Because the CDR3 is missing its conserved closing phenylalanine or tryptophan, this is likely a read error. The chain couples TRBV5-6 to TRBJ1-4; D is perhaps TRBD1 (6 bases). CDR3 size: 13 residues. In germline, CDR1 is SGHDT, CDR2 YYEEEE. V was cut by 1 base and J by 6 bases, with 7 bases left in between. This CDR3 is CASSLNRDEKLFL. For the CDR3, the DNA is TGTGCCAGCAGCTTGAACAGGGATGAAAAACTGTTTCTT.

This clonotype has at least ten counts. The chain uses TRBV12-3 or TRBV12-4 and TRBJ1-1, with D hard to call. This CDR3 has 13 residues. The V gene lost 5 bases and the J gene lost 4 bases, with 11 bases spanning the gap. The CDR3 region is CASSAYFPTEAFF. CDR3 bases: TGTGCCAGCAGTGCCTATTTCCCCACTGAAGCTTTCTTT.